These 15 T cell receptor beta chains originate from one sample sequenced in a study of response to subunit inactivated influenza vaccine. TCRdb called the RT-PCR reads again in MiXCR, with one record for every CDR3 protein. Of 530,000 or so distinct CDR3 sequences detected, over 25% appear once; the ten largest clones hold about 1.9%. The source was CD4+ T cells sorted from PBMCs, collected 5 days after vaccination. The receptor source for this set is a middle-aged man who received an inactivated influenza vaccine.

The chain joins TRBV4-1 to TRBJ2-7; D possibly corresponds to TRBD2 (5 bases). CDR3 length: 16 amino acids. Germline V lookup: CDR1 MGHRA, CDR2 YSYEKL. Trimming pared 1 base from V and 0 bases from J, leaving 13 bases between. The CDR3 sequence is CASSQGRGSSSYEQYF. In DNA form, the CDR3 reads TGCGCCAGCAGCCAAGGACGCGGGTCCAGCTCCTACGAGCAGTACTTC.

Many counts were recorded for this clonotype. V is TRBV6-5 and J is TRBJ2-2; possible D gene TRBD2, 5 bases. V was pared by 2 bases and J by 4 bases, with 17 bases between. The CDR3 runs 17 residues. In germline, CDR1 is MNHEY, CDR2 SVGAGI. The CDR3: CASSYTRTALRTGELFF. As DNA, the CDR3 is TGTGCCAGCAGTTACACCAGGACTGCTTTACGCACCGGGGAGCTGTTTTTT.

Remarks on this clonotype: One junction end disagrees with the germline gene, perhaps due to a read error. DNA of the CDR3: TGTGCCAGCAGCCTAGCGGGACGGTGGACCCAGTACTTC. Its protein product is CASSLAGRWTQYF. V usage is TRBV7-2 and J usage is TRBJ2-5, with 9 positions matching TRBD2. CDR1 is SGHTA, CDR2 FQGNSA, per germline. This CDR3 has 13 amino acids.

This chain links TRBV29-1 with TRBJ2-1; no firm D call. Trimming took off 5 bases at V and 1 base at J, with 12 bases between the two ends. The CDR3 extends over 14 amino acids. The germline V gene has CDR1 SQVTM and CDR2 ANQGSEA. The CDR3 sequence: CSVRTALSYNEQFF. DNA for the CDR3: TGCAGCGTTCGGACGGCCCTATCCTACAATGAGCAGTTCTTC.

J is TRBJ2-3 and V is TRBV5-1; TRBD1 is a possible D gene (6 bases). The germline V and J ends were trimmed by 4 bases and 3 bases, with 12 bases remaining between them. Germline lookup yields CDR1 SGHRS and CDR2 YFSETQ. The CDR3 runs to 14 residues. Here the CDR3 reads CASSQDSATDTQYF. CDR3 in DNA: TGCGCCAGCAGCCAGGACAGTGCGACAGATACGCAGTATTTT.

This clonotype was seen a handful of times. V is TRBV4-1 and J is TRBJ2-7; 9 bases are a match to TRBD1. V was clipped by 3 bases and J by 6 bases; unmatched bases: 6. The germline CDR1 and CDR2 sequences are MGHRA and YSYEKL. The CDR3 has 14 amino acids. CDR3 in amino acids: CASSQDTGGGEQYF. For the CDR3, the DNA is TGCGCCAGCAGCCAGGATACAGGGGGCGGCGAGCAGTACTTC.

This chain joins TRBV5-8 and TRBJ2-7, with D hard to call. In germline, CDR1 is SGHTS, CDR2 YDEGEE. CDR3 length: 13 amino acids. Trimming left V 0 bases short and J 6 bases short, with 10 bases between. DNA of the CDR3: TGTGCCAGCAGCTTGGCCGGTCCGGGCGAGCAGTACTTC. It encodes CASSLAGPGEQYF.

The J gene is TRBJ1-5, the V gene TRBV10-3, with 7 nucleotides matching TRBD1. The length of the CDR3 is 12 residues. CDR1 ENHRY and CDR2 SYGVKD come from the germline V gene. V was clipped by 4 bases and J by 11 bases; unmatched bases: 5. CDR3 amino acids: CAISVTGDTQHF. The CDR3 DNA follows: TGTGCCATCAGTGTTACAGGGGACACCCAGCATTTT.

This clonotype was seen many times. DNA for the CDR3: TGTGCCAGCAGTTATTTCCCAGGGGGCGATGGAGTCTCCGAGCAGTACTTC. It is translated as CASSYFPGGDGVSEQYF. This chain links TRBV6-2 or TRBV6-3 with TRBJ2-7, with 8 bases fitting TRBD1. The V segment lost 3 bases and the J segment 6 bases; nucleotides outside the gene matches: 16. The CDR3 contains 17 residues. CDR1 is MNHEY and CDR2 is SVGEGT in the germline V gene.

This clonotype was detected ten times or more. The chain employs TRBV5-1 and TRBJ1-1; D possibly corresponds to TRBD1 (6 bases). This CDR3 region has 15 residues. CDR1 is SGHRS and CDR2 is YFSETQ in the germline V gene. Trimming removed 6 bases at V and 0 bases at J, with 15 bases between. CDR3 in DNA: TGCGCCAGCAACCCGGGGGGCGGACTGAACACTGAAGCTTTCTTT. Translation: CASNPGGGLNTEAFF.

The chain employs TRBV19 and TRBJ1-2; D unclear. The CDR3 has 13 amino acids. Germline CDR1 is LNHDA and CDR2 is SQIVND (reference sequence). Trimming pared 7 bases from V and 7 bases from J, leaving 16 bases between. The CDR3 DNA reads as TGTGCCAGTACAGTTATCGGTGGCCTTGGCTACACCTTC. Translation gives CASTVIGGLGYTF.

This chain's CDR3 is CASSQDLTSSGTNYNEQFF. CDR3 sequence (DNA): TGCGCCAGCAGCCAAGATCTTACGTCTAGCGGAACAAATTACAATGAGCAGTTCTTC. The chain couples TRBV4-3 to TRBJ2-1, with 7 bases that match TRBD2. The CDR3 totals 19 residues. V shed 0 bases, J shed 4 bases, and the junction held 15 bases outside the gene matches. Germline CDR1 is LGHNA and CDR2 is YSLEER.

This clonotype has only a few counts. The chain uses TRBV29-1 and TRBJ2-4, with a weak D call TRBD1 (5 bases). The ends were cut back, 4 bases at V and 0 bases at J, with 10 bases in the middle. The CDR3 has 14 amino acids. Germline V gene data show CDR1 as SQVTM and CDR2 as ANQGSEA. CDR3 DNA sequence: TGCAGCGTTGGTGCAAGGGGAGCCAAAAACATTCAGTACTTC. It codes for CSVGARGAKNIQYF.

This clonotype was seen just once. V usage is TRBV27 and J usage is TRBJ2-5; D is unresolved. Germline V gene data show CDR1 as MNHEY and CDR2 as SMNVEV (reference sequence). V lost 0 bases to trimming and J lost 4 bases, with 12 bases between them. The CDR3 sequence is 15 residues long. The CDR3 coding sequence is TGTGCCAGCAGTTTATCGGGAACGCCATCAGAGACCCAGTACTTC. Protein product: CASSLSGTPSETQYF.

In this sample, this clonotype turned up a few times. This chain uses TRBV28 with TRBJ2-5; possibly TRBD2 for D (7 bases). This CDR3 has 15 amino acids. V was pared by 6 bases and J by 3 bases, with 17 bases between. Germline assignment: CDR1 MDHEN and CDR2 SYDVKM. CDR3 nucleotide sequence: TGTGCCAGCAGAACTGGAGGGGGGGAAGAAGAGACCCAGTACTTC. Amino acid sequence: CASRTGGGEEETQYF. Full variable domain (outside the CDR3, taken from reference TRBV28 and TRBJ2-5): DVKVTQSSRYLVKRTGEKVFLECVQDMDHENMFWYRQDPGLGLRLIYFSYDVKMKEKGDIPEGYSVSREKKERFSLILESASTNQTSMYLCASRTGGGEEETQYFGPGTRLLVL.